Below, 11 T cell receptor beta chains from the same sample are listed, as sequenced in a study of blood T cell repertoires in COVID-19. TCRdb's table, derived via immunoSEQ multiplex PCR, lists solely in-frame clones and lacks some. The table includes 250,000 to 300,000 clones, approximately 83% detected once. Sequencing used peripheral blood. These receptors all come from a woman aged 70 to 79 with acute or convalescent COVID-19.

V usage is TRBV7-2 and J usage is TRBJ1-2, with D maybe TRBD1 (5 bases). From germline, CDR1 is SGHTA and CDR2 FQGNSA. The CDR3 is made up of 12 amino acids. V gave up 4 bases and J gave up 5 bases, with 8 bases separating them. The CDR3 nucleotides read TGTGCCAGCAGCTACGACAGTTATGGCTACACCTTC. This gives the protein CASSYDSYGYTF.

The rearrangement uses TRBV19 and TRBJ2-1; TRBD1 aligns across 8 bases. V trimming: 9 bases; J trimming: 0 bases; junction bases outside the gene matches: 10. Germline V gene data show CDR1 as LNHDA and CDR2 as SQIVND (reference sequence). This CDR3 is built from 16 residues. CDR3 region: CASQPQGAGSYNEQFF. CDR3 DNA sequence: TGTGCCAGCCAACCGCAGGGGGCGGGCTCCTACAATGAGCAGTTCTTC.

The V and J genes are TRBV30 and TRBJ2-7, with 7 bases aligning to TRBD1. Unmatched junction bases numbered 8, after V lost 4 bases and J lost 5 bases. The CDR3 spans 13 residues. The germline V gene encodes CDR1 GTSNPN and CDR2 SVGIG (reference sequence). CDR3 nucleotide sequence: TGTGCCTGGAATTCGGGACAGTCCCACGAGCAGTACTTC. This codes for CAWNSGQSHEQYF.

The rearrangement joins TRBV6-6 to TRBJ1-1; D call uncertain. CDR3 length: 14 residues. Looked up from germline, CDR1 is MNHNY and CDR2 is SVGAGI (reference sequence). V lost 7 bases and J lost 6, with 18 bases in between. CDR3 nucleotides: TGTGCCAGCACAGAAGCTCCGACATTCTCTGAAGCTTTCTTT. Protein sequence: CASTEAPTFSEAFF.

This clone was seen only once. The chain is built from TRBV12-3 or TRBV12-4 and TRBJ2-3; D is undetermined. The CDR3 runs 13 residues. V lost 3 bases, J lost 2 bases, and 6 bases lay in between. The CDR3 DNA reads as TGTGCCAGCAGTTTGTACTCCACAGATACGCAGTATTTT. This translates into CASSLYSTDTQYF.

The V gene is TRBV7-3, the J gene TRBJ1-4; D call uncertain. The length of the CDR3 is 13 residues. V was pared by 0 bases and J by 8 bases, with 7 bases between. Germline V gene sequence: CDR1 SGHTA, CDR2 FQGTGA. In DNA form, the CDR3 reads TGTGCCAGCAGCTTAACATTCGGGGAAAAACTGTTTTTT. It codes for CASSLTFGEKLFF.

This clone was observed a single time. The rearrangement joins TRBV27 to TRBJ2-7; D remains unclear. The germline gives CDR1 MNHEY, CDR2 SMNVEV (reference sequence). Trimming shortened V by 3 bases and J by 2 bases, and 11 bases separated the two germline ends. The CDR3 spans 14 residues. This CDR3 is CASSLVGGAYEQYF. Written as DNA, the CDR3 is TGTGCCAGCAGTTTGGTCGGCGGTGCCTACGAGCAGTACTTC.

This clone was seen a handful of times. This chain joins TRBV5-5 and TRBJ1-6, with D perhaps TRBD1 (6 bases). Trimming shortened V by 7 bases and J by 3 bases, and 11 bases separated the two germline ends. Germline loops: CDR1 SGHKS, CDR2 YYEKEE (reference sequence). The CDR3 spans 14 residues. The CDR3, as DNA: TGTGCCAGCCTACAGGGCGGCTATAATTCACCCCTCCACTTT. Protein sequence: CASLQGGYNSPLHF.

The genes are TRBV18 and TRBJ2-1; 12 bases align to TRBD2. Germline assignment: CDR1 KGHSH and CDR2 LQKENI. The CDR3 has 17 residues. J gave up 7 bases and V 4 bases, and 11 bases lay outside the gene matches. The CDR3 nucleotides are TGTGCCAGCTCACTTGCCTTACTAGCGGGGGGATTGAATGAGCAGTTCTTC. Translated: CASSLALLAGGLNEQFF. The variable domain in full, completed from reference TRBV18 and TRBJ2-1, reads NAGVMQNPRHLVRRRGQEARLRCSPMKGHSHVYWYRQLPEEGLKFMVYLQKENIIDESGMPKERFSAEFPKEGPSILRIQQVVRGDSAAYFCASSLALLAGGLNEQFFGPGTRLTVL.

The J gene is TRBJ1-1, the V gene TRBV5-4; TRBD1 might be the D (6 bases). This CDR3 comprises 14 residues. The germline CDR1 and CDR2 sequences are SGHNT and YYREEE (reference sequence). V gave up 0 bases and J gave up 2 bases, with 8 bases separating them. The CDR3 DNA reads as TGTGCCAGCAGCTTGGCAGGGGCCAACACTGAAGCTTTCTTT. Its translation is CASSLAGANTEAFF. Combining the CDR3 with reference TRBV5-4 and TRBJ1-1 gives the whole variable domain ETGVTQSPTHLIKTRGQQVTLRCSSQSGHNTVSWYQQALGQGPQFIFQYYREEENGRGNFPPRFSGLQFPNYSSELNVNALELDDSALYLCASSLAGANTEAFFGQGTRLTVV.

In DNA, the CDR3 is TGTGCCAGCAGTGAAGCGCTGAGGCGCACTGAAGCTTTCTTT. Its protein is CASSEALRRTEAFF. V is TRBV2 and J is TRBJ1-1; D not resolved. V shed 0 bases and J shed 4 bases, with 9 bases lying between them. Germline lookup yields CDR1 SNHLY and CDR2 FYNNEI. The CDR3 is 14 residues long. Full variable domain (outside the CDR3, taken from reference TRBV2 and TRBJ1-1): EPEVTQTPSHQVTQMGQEVILRCVPISNHLYFYWYRQILGQKVEFLVSFYNNEISEKSEIFDDQFSVERPDGSNFTLKIRSTKLEDSAMYFCASSEALRRTEAFFGQGTRLTVV.